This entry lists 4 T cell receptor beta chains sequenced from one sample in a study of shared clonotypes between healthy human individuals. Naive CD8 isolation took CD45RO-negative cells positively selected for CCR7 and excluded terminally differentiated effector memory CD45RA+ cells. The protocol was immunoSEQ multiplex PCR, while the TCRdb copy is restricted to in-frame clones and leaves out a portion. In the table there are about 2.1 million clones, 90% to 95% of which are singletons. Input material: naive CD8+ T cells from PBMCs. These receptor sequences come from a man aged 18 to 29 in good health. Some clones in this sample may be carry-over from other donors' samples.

CDR3 sequence reads: CASSFNSLPPNEQFF. The DNA of the CDR3 is TGTGCCAGCAGTTTTAATTCTCTCCCCCCCAATGAGCAGTTCTTC. The rearrangement joins TRBV27 to TRBJ2-1; D unresolved. There are 15 residues in the CDR3. Trimming took 3 bases from V and 6 from J, leaving 15 bases between them. The V gene's germline CDR1 is MNHEY and CDR2 SMNVEV (reference sequence).

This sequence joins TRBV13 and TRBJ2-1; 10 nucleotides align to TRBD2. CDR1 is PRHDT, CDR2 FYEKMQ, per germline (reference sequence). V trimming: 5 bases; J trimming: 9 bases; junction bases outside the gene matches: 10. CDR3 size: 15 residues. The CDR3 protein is CASSQAGGFMSEQFF. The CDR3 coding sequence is TGTGCCAGCAGCCAAGCGGGAGGGTTTATGAGTGAGCAGTTCTTC.

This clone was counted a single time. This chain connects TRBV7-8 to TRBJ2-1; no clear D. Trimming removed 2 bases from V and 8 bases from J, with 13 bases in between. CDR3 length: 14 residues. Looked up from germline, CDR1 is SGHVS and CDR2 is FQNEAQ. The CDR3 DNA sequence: TGTGCCAGCAGCTTATGGACCCGGCCCCATGAGCAGTTCTTC. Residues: CASSLWTRPHEQFF.

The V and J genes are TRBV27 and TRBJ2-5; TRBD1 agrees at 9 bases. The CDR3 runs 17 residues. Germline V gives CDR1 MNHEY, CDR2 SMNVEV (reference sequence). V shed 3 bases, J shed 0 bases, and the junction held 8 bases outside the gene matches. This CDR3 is CASSFGPGQGHQETQYF. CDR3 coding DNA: TGTGCCAGCAGTTTCGGTCCGGGACAGGGACACCAAGAGACCCAGTACTTC.